These 15 T cell receptor beta chains were sequenced from one sample in a study of T cell responses to AZD1222 COVID-19 vaccine. Assay used: immunoSEQ multiplex PCR; TCRdb lists only in-frame clones, some missing. Altogether tens of thousands of clones are present, about 90% being singletons, with the ten largest covering about 1.3%. The sample consisted of peripheral blood, taken 28 days after the second AZD1222 dose. Source of these receptors: an adult who received the AZD1222 COVID-19 vaccine.

The rearrangement joins TRBV12-3 or TRBV12-4 to TRBJ2-5, with unresolved D. The V end was cut by 5 bases, the J end by 9 bases, with 13 bases between. The CDR3 extends over 12 amino acids. The CDR3 sequence: CASSPPRRAQYF. CDR3 nucleotide sequence: TGTGCCAGCAGTCCCCCTCGACGGGCCCAGTACTTC.

The chain has TRBV5-5 and TRBJ1-2; perhaps TRBD1 as D (5 bases). This CDR3 is built from 16 residues. Between the trimmed V and J ends, which lost 5 bases and 1 base, there was a span of 18 bases. The germline V gene has CDR1 SGHKS and CDR2 YYEKEE (reference sequence). Here the CDR3 DNA reads TGTGCCAGCAGACCCGACCCGGGACTGAATAACTATGGCTACACCTTC. Its protein is CASRPDPGLNNYGYTF.

The chain combines TRBV30 with TRBJ1-2; 9 nucleotides agree with TRBD1. The CDR3 loop spans 13 amino acids. J gave up 7 bases and V 2 bases, and 5 bases lay outside the gene matches. Germline CDR1 reads GTSNPN; CDR2 reads SVGIG (reference sequence). CDR3 DNA: TGTGCCTGGAGTAGGGACAGGGTGCTTGGCTACACCTTC. This sequence encodes CAWSRDRVLGYTF.

This sequence joins TRBV11-2 and TRBJ1-2; D perhaps matches TRBD1 (6 bases). Germline V lookup: CDR1 SGHAT, CDR2 FQNNGV. This CDR3 contains 14 residues. The germline V and J ends were trimmed by 0 bases and 6 bases, with 11 bases remaining between them. The CDR3 DNA sequence: TGTGCCAGCAGCTTAGATGCGGCAGGGGATGGCTACACCTTC. Translated: CASSLDAAGDGYTF.

The CDR3 here is CAISELAGGRYEQYF. DNA of the CDR3: TGTGCCATCAGTGAGTTGGCGGGGGGGCGCTACGAGCAGTACTTC. The J gene is TRBJ2-7, the V gene TRBV10-3; 9 bases agree with TRBD2. The germline V gene encodes CDR1 ENHRY and CDR2 SYGVKD. Germline trimming cut 1 base from V and 3 bases from J; bases unmatched to any gene: 4. There are 15 residues in the CDR3.

The chain links TRBV10-1 to TRBJ2-7; D might be TRBD1 (5 bases). CDR3 length equals 12 residues. Trimming left V 6 bases short and J 3 bases short, with 9 bases between. Germline V gene data show CDR1 as WNHNN and CDR2 as SYGVQD (reference sequence). Written as DNA, the CDR3 is TGCGCCAGCAGCCCCGACAGCTACGAGCAGTACTTC. Translating gives CASSPDSYEQYF.

The V gene is TRBV20-1, the J gene TRBJ1-1; D is perhaps TRBD1 (6 bases). The CDR3 length is 11 residues. Per the germline V gene, CDR1 is DFQATT and CDR2 is SNEGSKA (reference sequence). Trimming shortened V by 8 bases and J by 1 base, and 8 bases separated the two germline ends. CDR3 residues: CSNRENTEAFF. For the CDR3, the DNA is TGCAGTAACAGGGAGAACACTGAAGCTTTCTTT.

The chain combines TRBV19 with TRBJ2-7, with D possibly being TRBD2 (6 bases). Trimming stripped 6 bases from V and 6 bases from J, with 18 bases between. The germline CDR1 and CDR2 sequences are LNHDA and SQIVND (reference sequence). CDR3 size: 14 residues. The CDR3 nucleotides are TGTGCCAGTAGGTCGCGGGACGGGCTGTCCGAGCAGTACTTC. Amino acid sequence: CASRSRDGLSEQYF.

This chain uses TRBV27 with TRBJ2-6; 8 nucleotides align to TRBD1. CDR1 is MNHEY and CDR2 is SMNVEV in the germline V gene (reference sequence). V lost 5 bases and J lost 1; bases outside the gene matches: 7. The CDR3 covers 17 residues. Written as DNA, the CDR3 is TGTGCCAGCAGTCCCTCATGGACAGGGTCTGGGGCCAACGTCCTGACTTTC. Amino acid sequence: CASSPSWTGSGANVLTF. The full variable domain, rest sourced from reference TRBV27 and TRBJ2-6, is EAQVTQNPRYLITVTGKKLTVTCSQNMNHEYMSWYRQDPGLGLRQIYYSMNVEVTDKGDVPEGYKVSRKEKRNFPLILESPSPNQTSLYFCASSPSWTGSGANVLTFGAGSRLTVL.

The chain is built from TRBV5-1 and TRBJ2-3; TRBD1 might be the D (6 bases). The CDR3 consists of 13 residues. V was cut by 7 bases and J by 4 bases, with 13 bases left in between. Looked up from germline, CDR1 is SGHRS and CDR2 is YFSETQ. The DNA for the CDR3 is TGCGCCAGCTGGTTTTCAGGGGCAGATACGCAGTATTTT. Translation: CASWFSGADTQYF.

The CDR3 nucleotides are TGTGCCATCAGTCGGACAGGGGCGAACACCGGGGAGCTGTTTTTT. Encoded protein: CAISRTGANTGELFF. The V gene is TRBV10-3, the J gene TRBJ2-2; the match to TRBD1 covers 9 bases. With 5 bases clipped from V and 0 bases from J, the junction kept 1 base outside the gene matches. CDR3 length: 15 residues. Germline V lookup: CDR1 ENHRY, CDR2 SYGVKD.

The sample holds a few counts of this clone. The rearrangement uses TRBV6-5 and TRBJ1-3; TRBD1 matches 7 bases. CDR1 and CDR2 from the germline V gene are MNHEY and SVGAGI. The CDR3 is made up of 13 amino acids. V dropped 7 bases and J dropped 8; count of bases not matched to a gene: 8. The CDR3 nucleotides are TGTGCCAGCACCCGGACAGGCGTCGACACCATATATTTT. Translated: CASTRTGVDTIYF.

This chain links TRBV9 with TRBJ2-2; 12 positions match TRBD2. Losses at the gene ends were 4 bases for V and 0 bases for J; bases not matched to a gene: 7. Germline loops: CDR1 SGDLS, CDR2 YYNGEE. This CDR3 has 18 amino acids. The CDR3 here is CASSTRLAGATNTGELFF. Written as DNA, the CDR3 is TGTGCCAGCAGCACGCGACTAGCGGGGGCAACGAACACCGGGGAGCTGTTTTTT.

The V and J genes are TRBV28 and TRBJ1-4; tentative D call: TRBD1 (6 bases). The V and J ends lost 8 bases and 0 bases respectively, with 22 bases between them. There are 18 residues in the CDR3. Germline V gives CDR1 MDHEN, CDR2 SYDVKM. CDR3 DNA sequence: TGTGCCAGCGGCTCACTGAGGGGGACCTCGCCAACTAATGAAAAACTGTTTTTT. This codes for CASGSLRGTSPTNEKLFF.

The V and J genes are TRBV6-5 and TRBJ1-2; tentatively, D is TRBD1 (6 bases). This CDR3 spans 14 amino acids. Germline loops: CDR1 MNHEY, CDR2 SVGAGI. V lost 3 bases and J lost 4, with 12 bases in between. CDR3 protein: CASSYSNRAYGYTF. The CDR3 DNA reads TGTGCCAGCAGTTATTCCAACAGGGCCTATGGCTACACCTTC.